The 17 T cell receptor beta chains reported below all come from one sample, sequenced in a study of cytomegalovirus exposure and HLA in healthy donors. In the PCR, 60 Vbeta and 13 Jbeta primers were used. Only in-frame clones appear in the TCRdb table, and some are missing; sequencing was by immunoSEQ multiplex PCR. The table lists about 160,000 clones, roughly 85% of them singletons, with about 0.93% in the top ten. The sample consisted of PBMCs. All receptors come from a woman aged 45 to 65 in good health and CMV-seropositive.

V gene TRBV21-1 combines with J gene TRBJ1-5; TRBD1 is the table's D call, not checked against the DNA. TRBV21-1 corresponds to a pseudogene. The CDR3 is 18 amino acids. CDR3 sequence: CASSKKGPLYSRNQPQHF. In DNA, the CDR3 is TGTGCCAGCAGCAAGAAGGGGCCTCTCTACTCCCGGAATCAGCCCCAGCATTTT.

CDR3: CAISELAGAQSSYNEQFF. As DNA, the CDR3 is TGTGCCATCAGTGAGTTAGCGGGGGCCCAGAGCTCCTACAATGAGCAGTTCTTC. The rearrangement joins TRBV10-3 to TRBJ2-1; TRBD2 matches at 9 bases. Germline CDR1 ENHRY, CDR2 SYGVKD. J lost 0 bases, V lost 1 base, and 7 bases had no gene match. This CDR3 has 18 residues.

In DNA, the CDR3 is TGTGCCAGCAGCTTGGTGGCGGGGTACACCTTC. It codes for CASSLVAGYTF. V is TRBV5-8 and J is TRBJ1-2; D uncertain. CDR1 and CDR2 (germline): SGHTS, YDEGEE. The CDR3 is 11 residues long. Trimming took off 0 bases at V and 11 bases at J, with 8 bases between the two ends.

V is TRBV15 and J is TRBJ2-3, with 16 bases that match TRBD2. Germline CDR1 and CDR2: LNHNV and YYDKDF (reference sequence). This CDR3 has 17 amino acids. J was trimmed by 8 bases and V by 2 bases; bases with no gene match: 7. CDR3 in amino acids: CATSRPGTSGGAGTQYF. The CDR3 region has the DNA TGTGCCACCAGCAGACCAGGGACTAGCGGGGGGGCGGGTACGCAGTATTTT. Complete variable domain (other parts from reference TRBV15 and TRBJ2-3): DAMVIQNPRYQVTQFGKPVTLSCSQTLNHNVMYWYQQKSSQAPKLLFHYYDKDFNNEADTPDNFQSRRPNTSFCFLDIRSPGLGDTAMYLCATSRPGTSGGAGTQYFGPGTRLTVL.

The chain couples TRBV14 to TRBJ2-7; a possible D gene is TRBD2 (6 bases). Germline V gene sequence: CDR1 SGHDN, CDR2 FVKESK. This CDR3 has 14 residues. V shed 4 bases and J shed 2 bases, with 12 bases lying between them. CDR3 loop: CASSRSGSTYEQYF. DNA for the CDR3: TGTGCCAGCAGCCGCTCCGGGAGTACCTACGAGCAGTACTTC.

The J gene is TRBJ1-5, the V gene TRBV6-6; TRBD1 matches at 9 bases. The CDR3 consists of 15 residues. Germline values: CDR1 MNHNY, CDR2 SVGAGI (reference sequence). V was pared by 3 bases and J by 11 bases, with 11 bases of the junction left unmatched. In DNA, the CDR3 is TGTGCCAGCAGTTATGGAAATCGACAGGGGGGCGCCCAGCATTTT. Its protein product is CASSYGNRQGGAQHF.

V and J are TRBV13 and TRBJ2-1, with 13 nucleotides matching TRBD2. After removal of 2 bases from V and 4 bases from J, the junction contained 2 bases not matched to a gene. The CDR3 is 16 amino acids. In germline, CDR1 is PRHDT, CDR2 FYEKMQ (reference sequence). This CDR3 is CASSLLLAGGYNEQFF. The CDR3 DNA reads TGTGCCAGCAGCTTACTACTAGCGGGAGGGTACAATGAGCAGTTCTTC.

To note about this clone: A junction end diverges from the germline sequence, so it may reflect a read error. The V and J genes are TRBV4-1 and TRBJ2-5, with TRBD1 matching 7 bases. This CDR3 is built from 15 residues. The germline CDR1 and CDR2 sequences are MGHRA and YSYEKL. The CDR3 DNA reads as TGCGCCAGCACCCAAGAAGGGCAGGGGGACGAGACCCAGTACTTC. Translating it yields CASTQEGQGDETQYF.

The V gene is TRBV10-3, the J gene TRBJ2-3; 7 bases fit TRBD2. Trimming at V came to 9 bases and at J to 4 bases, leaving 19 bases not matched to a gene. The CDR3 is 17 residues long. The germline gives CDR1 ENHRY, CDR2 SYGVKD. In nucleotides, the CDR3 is TGTGCCATACACCCCGAGGATTTCGGGAGGAAATCAGATACGCAGTATTTT. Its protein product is CAIHPEDFGRKSDTQYF.

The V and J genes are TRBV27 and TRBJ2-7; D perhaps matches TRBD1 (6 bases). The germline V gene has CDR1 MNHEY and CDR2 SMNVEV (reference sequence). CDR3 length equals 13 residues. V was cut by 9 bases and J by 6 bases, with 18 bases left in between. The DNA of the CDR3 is TGTGCCAGTCAACAGGGAGCTTCGGGCGAGCAGTACTTC. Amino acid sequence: CASQQGASGEQYF.

The CDR3 bases are TGTGCCAGTAGTACGGGACAGGGGTTACATTCACCCCTCCACTTT. Its protein is CASSTGQGLHSPLHF. The chain links TRBV19 to TRBJ1-6; 10 positions match TRBD1. J lost 8 bases, V lost 4 bases, and 5 bases had no gene match. Germline loops: CDR1 LNHDA, CDR2 SQIVND (reference sequence). CDR3 length: 15 amino acids.

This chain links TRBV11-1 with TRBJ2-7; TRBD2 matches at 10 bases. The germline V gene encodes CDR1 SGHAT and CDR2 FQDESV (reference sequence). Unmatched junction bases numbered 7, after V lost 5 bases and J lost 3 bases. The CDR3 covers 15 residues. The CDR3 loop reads CASSLTASGGYEQYF. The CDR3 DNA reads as TGTGCCAGCAGCCTAACGGCTAGCGGGGGCTACGAGCAGTACTTC.

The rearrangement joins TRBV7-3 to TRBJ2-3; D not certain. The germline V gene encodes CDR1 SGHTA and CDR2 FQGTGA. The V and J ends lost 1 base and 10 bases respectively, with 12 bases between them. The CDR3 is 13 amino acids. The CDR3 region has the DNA TGTGCCAGCAGCTTAAACCGGTTTCTTCCGCAGTATTTT. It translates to CASSLNRFLPQYF.

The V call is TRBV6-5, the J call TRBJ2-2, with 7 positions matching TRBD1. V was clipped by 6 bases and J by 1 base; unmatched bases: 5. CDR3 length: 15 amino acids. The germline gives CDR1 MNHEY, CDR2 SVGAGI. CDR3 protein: CASRSGTENTGELFF. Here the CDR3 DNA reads TGTGCCAGCAGGTCCGGGACAGAGAACACCGGGGAGCTGTTTTTT.

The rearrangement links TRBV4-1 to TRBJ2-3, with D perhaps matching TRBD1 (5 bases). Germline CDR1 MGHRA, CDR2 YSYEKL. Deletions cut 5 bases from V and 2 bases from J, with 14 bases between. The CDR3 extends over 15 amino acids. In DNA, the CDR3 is TGCGCCAGCAGCTCATCAGGGCTTTCCACAGATACGCAGTATTTT. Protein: CASSSSGLSTDTQYF.

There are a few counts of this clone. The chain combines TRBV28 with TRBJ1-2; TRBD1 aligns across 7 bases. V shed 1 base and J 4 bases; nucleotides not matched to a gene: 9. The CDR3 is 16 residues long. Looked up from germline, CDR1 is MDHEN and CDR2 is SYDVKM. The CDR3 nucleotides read TGTGCCAGCAGTTTATATCCGGGACAGTCGTTCTATGGCTACACCTTC. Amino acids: CASSLYPGQSFYGYTF.

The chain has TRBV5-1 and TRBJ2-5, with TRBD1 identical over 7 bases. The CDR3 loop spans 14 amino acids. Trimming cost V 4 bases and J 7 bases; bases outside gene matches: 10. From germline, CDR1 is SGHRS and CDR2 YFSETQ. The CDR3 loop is CASSASGTELTQYF. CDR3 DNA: TGCGCCAGCAGCGCATCCGGGACAGAGCTGACCCAGTACTTC.